A selection of T cell receptor beta chains follows, all from one sample in a study of identical twins. Via MiXCR, TCRdb re-called the 5' RACE reads, giving one row per CDR3 protein. This table has roughly 490,000 distinct CDR3 sequences, roughly an eighth appearing once. These same data were also listed under a study on yellow fever vaccine responses in identical twins.

Sequenced material: CD4+ T cells sorted from blood. Receptor source: a woman aged 18-29 years in good health. Both conserved end residues are trimmed from each CDR3. The order of the fields is J gene, V gene, CDR3 protein.

>TRBJ2-1|TRBV7-2
ASAPRQGWGNEQF
>TRBJ2-7|TRBV5-1
ASSLDVSPSSYEQY
>TRBJ2-3|TRBV6-1
ASSERGSDTQY
>TRBJ2-7|TRBV10-3
AISLQQGANEQY
>TRBJ2-5|TRBV7-9
ASSFQGREETQY
>TRBJ1-6|TRBV6-4
ASSDRVGSPLH
>TRBJ2-2|TRBV20-1
SAAGTSGGFNTGELF
>TRBJ2-3|TRBV10-3
TMTGGDTQY
>TRBJ2-4|TRBV18
ASSPPSDTKNIQY
>TRBJ1-1|TRBV29-1
SVEITMNTEAF
>TRBJ2-1|TRBV20-1
SAPHDRVLEQF
>TRBJ2-1|TRBV5-1
ASSRRGTLGDSKYNEQF
>TRBJ1-1|TRBV6-5
ASSYKGTTEAF
>TRBJ2-1|TRBV4-2
ASSQDLAGGPYEQF
>TRBJ2-2|TRBV27
ASSLFQGAGTGELF
>TRBJ2-2|TRBV5-1
ASSLAAGGLAMNTGELF
>TRBJ2-1|TRBV5-1
ASSLGLNSYNEQF
>TRBJ2-2|TRBV5-1
ASRSEGLSRTGELF
>TRBJ1-1|TRBV12-3/TRBV12-4
ASSLGGGITEAF
>TRBJ2-7|TRBV4-2
ASSQETEEGYEQY
>TRBJ2-7|TRBV7-2
ASSLGASGGYEQY
>TRBJ2-6|TRBV6-1
ASRKTGAGANVLT
>TRBJ2-1|TRBV29-1
SAGSGTYNEQF
>TRBJ2-3|TRBV7-9
ASSHGRANTDTQY
>TRBJ2-1|TRBV4-2
ASSQDIVGSYEQF
>TRBJ2-3|TRBV5-1
ASSLVPAGLTDTQY
>TRBJ1-6|TRBV18
ASSPTPGNNSPLH
>TRBJ2-3|TRBV9
ASSGPSRLSTDTQY
>TRBJ2-7|TRBV18
ASSPAQGANEQY
>TRBJ2-1|TRBV5-5
ASSLAGYDMGQF
>TRBJ2-7|TRBV30
AWSVTGLVYEQY
>TRBJ2-7|TRBV18
ASSPTGPPYEQY
>TRBJ2-5|TRBV5-5
ASSSGGPYQETQY
>TRBJ2-3|TRBV6-5
ASSFSHNSGTSTDTQY
>TRBJ2-2|TRBV24-1
ATSDPGTGPNTGELF
>TRBJ2-5|TRBV5-1
ASSLIGGDQETQY
>TRBJ2-5|TRBV7-3
ASSLGRRETQY
>TRBJ2-1|TRBV20-1
SARPEMGLGRSEQF
>TRBJ2-3|TRBV7-2
ASSLDGRAKTDTQY
>TRBJ2-7|TRBV7-9
ASTSGELGSYEQY
>TRBJ1-3|TRBV7-2
ASRPAGGSGNTIY
>TRBJ2-2|TRBV20-1
SASLAGVPGELF
>TRBJ2-2|TRBV5-1
ASSQAQHRAGELF
>TRBJ2-5|TRBV2
ASKLAGGSETQY
>TRBJ2-5|TRBV28
ASSRARLQETQY
>TRBJ2-1|TRBV5-1
ASSQKGLAGVAEQF
>TRBJ2-1|TRBV7-2
ASSGVGPAGLYNEQF
>TRBJ1-4|TRBV5-1
ASSLEGQGEKLF
>TRBJ1-2|TRBV13
ASRSTGNYGYT
>TRBJ2-1|TRBV7-2
ASSPEVGVNEQF
>TRBJ1-2|TRBV3-1
ASSQSPGGTSYGYT
>TRBJ2-1|TRBV12-3/TRBV12-4
ASSSRGYEQF
>TRBJ2-7|TRBV9
ASSVGISYEQY
>TRBJ1-5|TRBV12-3/TRBV12-4
ASRGSSNQPQH
>TRBJ2-3|TRBV24-1
ATSEPPTDTQY
>TRBJ1-1|TRBV29-1
SASPGLLAF
>TRBJ2-1|TRBV3-1
ASSQVLRGGTHEQF
>TRBJ2-7|TRBV29-1
SVVTGAYEQY